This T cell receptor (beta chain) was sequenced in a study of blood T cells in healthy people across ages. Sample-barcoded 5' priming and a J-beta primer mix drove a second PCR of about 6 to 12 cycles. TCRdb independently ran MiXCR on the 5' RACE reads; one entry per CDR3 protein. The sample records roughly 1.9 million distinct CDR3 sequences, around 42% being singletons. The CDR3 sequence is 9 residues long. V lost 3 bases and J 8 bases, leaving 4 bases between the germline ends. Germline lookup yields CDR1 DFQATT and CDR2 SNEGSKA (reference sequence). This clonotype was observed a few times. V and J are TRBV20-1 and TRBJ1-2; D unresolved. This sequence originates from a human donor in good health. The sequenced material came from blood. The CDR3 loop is CSARQGYTF. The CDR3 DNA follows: TGCAGTGCTAGGCAAGGCTACACCTTC.